A selection of T cell receptor beta chains follows, all from one sample in a study of regulatory T cells in long-lasting Graves disease. One entry per CDR3 protein results from TCRdb running MiXCR on the multiplex PCR reads. Altogether 370,000 or so distinct CDR3 sequences are present, roughly 17% being singletons, with the ten largest covering around 20%. Separately, the same data were catalogued under a study of T cells in Graves' hyperthyroidism and ophthalmopathy.

Here the sequenced sample was peripheral blood mononuclear cells (PBMCs), taken at new diagnosis, from a patient treated with antithyroid drugs. The source of these receptors is a young woman with Graves disease. CDR3s include the opening cysteine and the closing phenylalanine or tryptophan. D genes are given only for firm matches. The size of a clone is reported for some rows only, either as once, few or many, or as a class for expanded clones.

abundance: NA
j_gene: TRBJ1-2
d_gene: NA
v_gene: TRBV7-9
CDR3aa: CASTDHPYGYTF
CDR3nt: TGTGCCAGCACCGACCACCCCTATGGCTACACCTTC

abundance: many
j_gene: TRBJ2-1
d_gene: NA
v_gene: TRBV28
CDR3aa: CASSFRFGRRFF
CDR3nt: TGTGCCAGCAGTTTCCGATTCGGGCGTCGGTTCTTC

abundance: NA
j_gene: TRBJ1-5
d_gene: NA
v_gene: TRBV2
CDR3aa: CASTPNGNQPQHF
CDR3nt: TGTGCCAGCACCCCGAACGGCAATCAGCCCCAGCATTTT

abundance: few
j_gene: TRBJ1-3
d_gene: NA
v_gene: TRBV7-9
CDR3aa: CASTQTQNTIYF
CDR3nt: TGTGCCAGCACACAGACCCAGAACACCATATATTTT

abundance: NA
j_gene: TRBJ1-6
d_gene: NA
v_gene: TRBV9
CDR3aa: CTSSDQGRRGNSPLHF
CDR3nt: TGTACCAGCAGCGACCAGGGGCGGCGGGGGAATTCACCCCTCCACTTT

abundance: many
j_gene: TRBJ1-1
d_gene: NA
v_gene: TRBV3-1
CDR3aa: CASSHRGTEAFF
CDR3nt: TGTGCCAGCAGCCATAGAGGTACTGAAGCTTTCTTT

abundance: many
j_gene: TRBJ2-3
d_gene: TRBD1
v_gene: TRBV11-2
CDR3aa: CASSLAGQGADTQYF
CDR3nt: TGTGCCAGCAGCTTAGCGGGACAGGGGGCAGATACGCAGTATTTT

abundance: many
j_gene: TRBJ2-7
d_gene: TRBD2
v_gene: TRBV7-2
CDR3aa: CASSLPGMASGYLYEQYF
CDR3nt: TGTGCCAGCAGCTTGCCCGGCATGGCTAGCGGGTATCTCTACGAGCAGTACTTC

abundance: NA
j_gene: TRBJ1-2
d_gene: TRBD1
v_gene: TRBV14
CDR3aa: CASSQGGQGRIVGYTF
CDR3nt: TGTGCCAGCAGCCAAGGAGGACAGGGAAGGATCGTCGGCTACACCTTC

abundance: NA
j_gene: TRBJ1-1
d_gene: NA
v_gene: TRBV10-2
CDR3aa: CASSDAFGTENTEAFF
CDR3nt: TGCGCCAGCAGTGATGCATTTGGTACAGAGAACACTGAAGCTTTCTTT

abundance: few
j_gene: TRBJ1-3
d_gene: NA
v_gene: TRBV5-1
CDR3aa: CASSPPRQASGNTIYF
CDR3nt: TGTGCCAGCAGCCCACCCCGGCAGGCCTCTGGAAACACCATATATTTT

abundance: NA
j_gene: TRBJ1-1
d_gene: TRBD1
v_gene: TRBV6-1
CDR3aa: CAHWRGQGATEAFF
CDR3nt: TGTGCCCACTGGCGGGGACAGGGCGCGACTGAAGCTTTCTTT

abundance: many
j_gene: TRBJ2-5
d_gene: TRBD1
v_gene: TRBV5-6
CDR3aa: CASSWGTGPQETQYF
CDR3nt: TGTGCCAGCAGCTGGGGGACAGGGCCTCAAGAGACCCAGTACTTC

abundance: many
j_gene: TRBJ2-1
d_gene: NA
v_gene: TRBV5-1
CDR3aa: CASSLGPLVSSYNEQFF
CDR3nt: TGCGCCAGCAGCTTGGGTCCCCTAGTCTCCTCGTACAATGAGCAGTTCTTC

abundance: few
j_gene: TRBJ1-1
d_gene: NA
v_gene: TRBV20-1
CDR3aa: CSASDRTPTEAFF
CDR3nt: TGCAGTGCTTCAGACAGAACCCCCACTGAAGCTTTCTTT

abundance: NA
j_gene: TRBJ2-7
d_gene: TRBD2
v_gene: TRBV10-1
CDR3aa: CASSENRLAGGTYEQYF
CDR3nt: TGCGCCAGCAGTGAGAATCGGCTAGCGGGAGGGACCTACGAGCAGTACTTC

abundance: NA
j_gene: TRBJ1-5
d_gene: NA
v_gene: TRBV3-1
CDR3aa: CASSQVVGGQPQHF
CDR3nt: TGTGCCAGCAGCCAAGTTGTGGGCGGGCAGCCCCAGCATTTT

abundance: many
j_gene: TRBJ1-2
d_gene: TRBD1
v_gene: TRBV7-3
CDR3aa: CASSSGGQGGYTF
CDR3nt: TGTGCCAGCAGCTCAGGGGGACAGGGCGGCTACACCTTC

abundance: NA
j_gene: TRBJ1-1
d_gene: NA
v_gene: TRBV10-3
CDR3aa: CAISDPTLSLTGLNTEAFF
CDR3nt: TGTGCCATCAGTGACCCCACCTTAAGCCTGACAGGACTGAACACTGAAGCTTTCTTT

abundance: many
j_gene: TRBJ1-1
d_gene: NA
v_gene: TRBV29-1
CDR3aa: CSVEEFQANTEAFF
CDR3nt: TGCAGCGTTGAAGAGTTTCAGGCGAACACTGAAGCTTTCTTT

abundance: many
j_gene: TRBJ1-2
d_gene: NA
v_gene: TRBV20-1
CDR3aa: CSAREGREDYGYTF
CDR3nt: TGCAGTGCTAGAGAGGGCAGGGAGGACTATGGCTACACCTTC

abundance: NA
j_gene: TRBJ1-5
d_gene: NA
v_gene: TRBV20-1
CDR3aa: CSAPGRDGQPQHF
CDR3nt: TGCAGTGCCCCAGGGCGTGACGGACAGCCCCAGCATTTT

abundance: many
j_gene: TRBJ1-3
d_gene: NA
v_gene: TRBV2
CDR3aa: CASSGQFSGNTIYF
CDR3nt: TGTGCCAGCAGCGGACAGTTCTCTGGAAACACCATATATTTT

abundance: many
j_gene: TRBJ2-1
d_gene: TRBD2
v_gene: TRBV20-1
CDR3aa: CSASASGNYNEQFF
CDR3nt: TGCAGTGCTAGCGCTAGCGGGAATTACAATGAGCAGTTCTTC

abundance: many
j_gene: TRBJ2-1
d_gene: NA
v_gene: TRBV2
CDR3aa: CASRWEASSYNEQFF
CDR3nt: TGTGCCAGCAGATGGGAGGCGAGCTCCTACAATGAGCAGTTCTTC

abundance: many
j_gene: TRBJ2-7
d_gene: TRBD2
v_gene: TRBV10-2
CDR3aa: CASGPGLPYEQYF
CDR3nt: TGCGCCAGCGGTCCGGGACTACCCTACGAGCAGTACTTC

abundance: few
j_gene: TRBJ1-2
d_gene: NA
v_gene: TRBV11-2
CDR3aa: CASSAGEGRRVGGYTF
CDR3nt: TGTGCCAGCAGCGCCGGTGAGGGGCGCCGAGTGGGGGGCTACACCTTC

abundance: NA
j_gene: TRBJ2-2
d_gene: NA
v_gene: TRBV28
CDR3aa: CASSLSYFERIGGELFF
CDR3nt: TGTGCCAGCAGTTTATCCTATTTTGAGCGAATCGGCGGGGAGCTGTTTTTT

abundance: few
j_gene: TRBJ1-1
d_gene: NA
v_gene: TRBV19
CDR3aa: CASSIYTGTNTEAFF
CDR3nt: TGTGCCAGTAGTATTTATACGGGGACGAACACTGAAGCTTTCTTT

abundance: many
j_gene: TRBJ2-3
d_gene: NA
v_gene: TRBV2
CDR3aa: CASTQVRAGQRRTDTQYF
CDR3nt: TGTGCCAGCACCCAGGTGCGGGCTGGACAGCGTCGCACAGATACGCAGTATTTT

abundance: many
j_gene: TRBJ2-3
d_gene: TRBD2
v_gene: TRBV28
CDR3aa: CASSGNRERGRGRDTQYF
CDR3nt: TGTGCCAGCAGCGGAAACCGGGAGCGGGGACGCGGACGGGATACGCAGTATTTT

abundance: once
j_gene: TRBJ2-1
d_gene: NA
v_gene: TRBV11-2
CDR3aa: CASGLMANEQFF
CDR3nt: TGTGCCAGCGGCTTAATGGCAAATGAGCAGTTCTTC

abundance: many
j_gene: TRBJ1-2
d_gene: NA
v_gene: TRBV30
CDR3aa: CAWMDGRGYTF
CDR3nt: TGTGCCTGGATGGATGGGAGAGGCTACACCTTC

abundance: many
j_gene: TRBJ2-7
d_gene: TRBD2
v_gene: TRBV3-1
CDR3aa: CASSQVAPRGTSAGEQYF
CDR3nt: TGTGCCAGCAGCCAAGTCGCCCCCCGGGGGACTAGCGCAGGCGAGCAGTACTTC

abundance: many
j_gene: TRBJ2-1
d_gene: TRBD2
v_gene: TRBV3-1
CDR3aa: CASRPRGTSGSGSSYNEQFF
CDR3nt: TGTGCCAGCAGGCCTAGGGGGACTAGCGGGAGTGGGAGCTCCTACAATGAGCAGTTCTTC

abundance: NA
j_gene: TRBJ2-5
d_gene: NA
v_gene: TRBV27
CDR3aa: CASSLLSNGFQETQYF
CDR3nt: TGTGCCAGCAGTTTACTGTCTAACGGCTTCCAAGAGACCCAGTACTTC

abundance: many
j_gene: TRBJ1-2
d_gene: NA
v_gene: TRBV6-5
CDR3aa: CASSFNRLGGYTF
CDR3nt: TGTGCCAGCAGTTTTAACAGACTCGGTGGCTACACCTTC

abundance: NA
j_gene: TRBJ2-5
d_gene: NA
v_gene: TRBV5-1
CDR3aa: CASNYQGRETQYF
CDR3nt: TGCGCCAGCAACTACCAGGGGCGGGAGACCCAGTACTTC

abundance: many
j_gene: TRBJ2-1
d_gene: TRBD1
v_gene: TRBV7-2
CDR3aa: CASSRAYRGLENEQFF
CDR3nt: TGTGCCAGCAGCCGCGCGTACAGGGGGCTGGAGAATGAGCAGTTCTTC

abundance: few
j_gene: TRBJ2-7
d_gene: TRBD2
v_gene: TRBV20-1
CDR3aa: CSARPWGLAVYEQYF
CDR3nt: TGCAGTGCTAGACCATGGGGACTAGCGGTCTACGAGCAGTACTTC

abundance: many
j_gene: TRBJ1-1
d_gene: NA
v_gene: TRBV5-1
CDR3aa: CASSLDGMNTEAFF
CDR3nt: TGTGCCAGCAGTTTAGACGGAATGAACACTGAAGCTTTCTTT

abundance: NA
j_gene: TRBJ1-3
d_gene: NA
v_gene: TRBV6-1
CDR3aa: CASSQDPNTIYF
CDR3nt: TGTGCCAGCAGCCAAGACCCAAACACCATATATTTT

abundance: many
j_gene: TRBJ2-1
d_gene: NA
v_gene: TRBV20-1
CDR3aa: CSARDRTRGAYNEQFF
CDR3nt: TGCAGTGCTAGAGATCGGACGCGGGGAGCCTACAATGAGCAGTTCTTC

abundance: NA
j_gene: TRBJ2-2
d_gene: TRBD2
v_gene: TRBV10-2
CDR3aa: CASSGTSGITGELFF
CDR3nt: TGCGCCAGCAGTGGGACTAGCGGTATCACCGGGGAGCTGTTTTTT

abundance: NA
j_gene: TRBJ1-6
d_gene: NA
v_gene: TRBV30
CDR3aa: CAWTGTINSPLHF
CDR3nt: TGTGCCTGGACAGGAACAATTAATTCACCCCTCCACTTT

abundance: few
j_gene: TRBJ2-7
d_gene: NA
v_gene: TRBV5-1
CDR3aa: CASAPRGHTYEQYF
CDR3nt: TGCGCCAGCGCCCCCCGGGGCCATACCTACGAGCAGTACTTC

abundance: NA
j_gene: TRBJ2-2
d_gene: TRBD1
v_gene: TRBV6-1
CDR3aa: CASRTQGANTGELFF
CDR3nt: TGTGCCAGCAGGACACAGGGGGCAAACACCGGGGAGCTGTTTTTT

abundance: many
j_gene: TRBJ2-1
d_gene: NA
v_gene: TRBV29-1
CDR3aa: CSVPDGSSYNEQFF
CDR3nt: TGCAGCGTTCCCGACGGGAGCTCCTACAATGAGCAGTTCTTC

abundance: many
j_gene: TRBJ2-1
d_gene: TRBD2
v_gene: TRBV7-2
CDR3aa: CASSSRLAGDNEQFF
CDR3nt: TGTGCCAGCAGCTCTCGACTAGCGGGGGACAATGAGCAGTTCTTC

abundance: NA
j_gene: TRBJ2-1
d_gene: TRBD2
v_gene: TRBV6-1
CDR3aa: CASKVTRGDGGNGQFF
CDR3nt: TGTGCCAGCAAAGTTACTCGGGGGGATGGCGGTAATGGGCAGTTCTTC

abundance: many
j_gene: TRBJ2-7
d_gene: TRBD1
v_gene: TRBV5-1
CDR3aa: CASRIGQGDSYEQYF
CDR3nt: TGCGCCAGCCGAATAGGACAGGGTGATTCCTACGAGCAGTACTTC

abundance: few
j_gene: TRBJ1-2
d_gene: NA
v_gene: TRBV4-1
CDR3aa: CASSQGYNGYTF
CDR3nt: TGCGCCAGCAGCCAAGGGTATAATGGCTACACCTTC